This T cell receptor beta chain was retrieved from a study of cytomegalovirus exposure and HLA in healthy donors (dated by TCRdb to about 2017). Notes on the research overall: In an earlier analysis of 550 to 750 of the donors, 276 Gb of sequence data and 117 million unique TCR beta sequences from about 179 million T cells were reported. Approximately 300 gigabases of sequencing data and approximately 84 million unique TCR sequences were included in an early release covering around 650 HLA-typed donors. Among the approximately 400 genotyped donors, around 81% belonged to the genetic ancestry cluster associated with self-reported Caucasian donors. The study aimed to test whether signatures of past pathogen exposure could be identified by cataloging public T cell receptors. Using immunosequencing, the study profiled T cell repertoires from around 670 subjects and related those repertoires to cytomegalovirus serostatus. A separate validation cohort of approximately 120 different subjects was used in addition to the roughly 670-subject first cohort. The study combined high-throughput TCR immunosequencing, statistical association of individual TCRs with disease status, and machine learning to predict cytomegalovirus infection status. A later analysis re-analyzed previously published TCR beta repertoires from roughly 690 donors and added high-resolution HLA genotyping to study TCR occurrence patterns. Rather than drawing on any new phenotypic data, the later analysis identified candidate immune exposures from TCR beta sequences and the way those sequences occurred across donors. To decide whether each TCR beta V gene segment behaved as functional or pseudogenic, an earlier analysis of fewer than 750 of the donors relied on high-throughput TCR beta sequencing. Alongside the repertoire data, information on donor age, sex, ethnicity and CMV serostatus was compiled. A later genetic analysis took genome-wide SNP genotypes for 398 of the 666 donors and used that subset as a discovery cohort. Every repertoire in the discovery cohort had been generated on one and the same sequencing platform. Class I and class II HLA loci were covered by the typing at four-digit resolution. Typing coverage varied by locus: about 620-630 donors for A, B, C, DRB1 and DQB1; 522 for DQA1; more than 600 for DPA1; around 450 for DPB1. A few DR-DQ haplotypes were treated as single units for association and clustering because of strong linkage in the cohort. Across around 400 genotyped donors of the cohort, an average of about 240,000 unique TCR beta nucleotide sequences per donor were sequenced, and around 20% of those sequences were non-productive.

Trimming at the junction amounts to 4 bases on V and 3 bases on J, and the germline ends lie 9 bases apart. The CDR3 spans 13 residues, from the cysteine through the phenylalanine. Only the CDR3 DNA is retained, 39 bases long and in frame from the first base. CDR1 and CDR2, looked up from the germline V gene, are SGHVS and FQNEAQ. The cohort consisted of approximately 690 healthy bone marrow donors. At the time of sampling, every cohort member was nominally healthy, though immune exposures that went unrecorded were likely present. The donor was CMV seropositive and belonged to the group of some 290 seropositive cohort members. A peripheral blood sample was provided by each donor, and peripheral blood mononuclear cells were used for TCR beta sequencing. Genomic DNA extraction from the blood cell samples was performed with the Qiagen DNeasy Blood Extraction Kit. On the study overall, not on this receptor specifically: An association between a missense DCLRE1C variant and V-gene and J-gene trimming of TCR beta chains was found in a later genetic analysis and replicated in an independent cohort. The sequencing pipeline was judged likely to have produced a cluster of highly shared sequence variants as a technical artifact. According to a later analysis, parvovirus B19, influenza, CMV and Epstein-Barr virus appeared linked to several top co-occurrence clusters. Specific HLA alleles were associated with 18,000 or so TCR beta sequences at a false discovery rate of 0.05 in a later analysis. According to a later analysis, TCR association rates differed among HLA loci, with DRB1 alleles showing the most associated TCRs and HLA-C alleles showing the fewest. CMV serostatus was the only immune exposure information available for the cohort. Because HLA typing was missing for some donors at each locus, association tests included only the typed subset. Correlated functional status among segregating V segments might reflect linkage disequilibrium, but an unknown experimental factor could not be ruled out. In an earlier analysis of 587 of the donors, most TCR beta V segments appeared in productive rearrangements about 87% or about 30% of the time, broadly matching IMGT annotations. Assigning TCR associations to individual alleles was difficult when HLA alleles, especially DR and DQ, strongly co-occurred. The 87-base-pair reads could not distinguish some IMGT-functional V segments, including TRBV6-2 and TRBV6-3, so those segments were excluded. The study gave a list of 150 to 200 TCR beta chains associated with cytomegalovirus. In a later analysis, HLA-associated TCR beta chains showed more clonal expansion and lower generation probabilities than non-associated chains that were equally common. A further reported finding was that TCR beta sequences accurately predicted the HLA-A and HLA-B alleles for most subjects in the first cohort. The presence/absence analyses assumed that sequencing depth was roughly uniform across donors, and that assumption may not be true. Because counts were too low, approximately 18 rarely observed V segments, including chromosome 9 orphons, were excluded from the earlier analysis of several hundred of the donors. Only TCR beta chains were sequenced in this cohort, and the absence of alpha or paired-chain data limited detectable features. Most CMV-associated TCR beta chains appeared to be HLA-restricted in a later analysis, and the HLA associations seemed to be driven largely by CMV exposure. Compared with the roughly 700-donor mean, donors in an Asian-associated ancestry cluster had fewer N-insertions in productive TCRs, according to a later genetic analysis. In vitro tests confirmed that a few of the cytomegalovirus-associated TCR beta chains recognize cytomegalovirus antigens. The authors suggested that the approach could potentially be generalized to other disease states and immunological phenotypes. The classifier was reported to diagnose cytomegalovirus status with high specificity and sensitivity in both the original cohort and the validation cohort. Most TCR sequences were observed very rarely across donors, whereas some public TCRs were present in many individuals.

Libraries were made using the immunoSEQ multiplex PCR assay. The multiplex PCR relied on a mix of 60 forward primers for TCR Vbeta segments and 13 reverse primers for TCR Jbeta segments. The CDR3 region of rearranged TCR beta genes was amplified from genomic DNA by a multiplex PCR assay. Amplified TCR beta libraries were sequenced as 87-base-pair reads on the Illumina HiSeq System. Turning to the authors' computational methods: A later analysis tallied around 87 million unique TCR beta chains across the 660 or so repertoires, and some 10 million of those chains were shared by two or more donors. To remove PCR and sequencing errors, raw reads were error-corrected and collapsed into unique sequences using a nearest-neighbor algorithm that merged closely related sequences. CDR3 sequences were aligned to IMGT reference sequences to assign V, D and J gene segments. For a sequence to be retained, a match of at least six nucleotides was required to both a V gene segment and a J gene segment. Rearrangements were classified as productive when the CDR3 lacked stop codons and remained in frame with V and J, and all other rearrangements were classified as non-productive. CDR3 was defined by IMGT convention, running from the second conserved V-encoded cysteine to the conserved J-encoded phenylalanine. Sequences without an unambiguous match to a single V gene segment were excluded from the earlier analysis of several hundred of the donors. In an earlier analysis of 587 of the donors, V segments were called functional above 56.7% productive rearrangements and were called segregating when the between-donor standard deviation exceeded 5%. A statistical classification framework was built to diagnose cytomegalovirus status from the catalog of TCR beta chain sequences. In a later analysis, TCR nucleotide sequences were compared against IMGT/GENE-DB human TR gene sequences so that V and J genes could be assigned. In a later analysis, CDR3 sequences and most-parsimonious VDJ recombination scenarios were assigned using the TCRdist pipeline. In a later analysis, every TCR beta chain was defined by the combination of its CDR3 amino acid sequence and its V-gene family, and reads without a unique V-gene family were dropped. A later analysis removed 500 to 650 highly shared, low-generation-probability nucleotide sequences to deal with suspected cross-contamination and a sequencing artifact. In a later analysis, a clonal expansion index was calculated for each public chain from normalized within-repertoire ranks of inferred template counts. Generation probabilities in a later analysis came from a VDJ recombination model fitted to out-of-frame rearrangements, and those results were checked against IGoR. In a later analysis, TCR-TCR, TCR-HLA and TCR-CMV co-occurrence was scored with hypergeometric tests, and a repertoire-size bias correction was applied to TCR pairs. To estimate false discovery rates, a later analysis permuted the HLA or CMV assignments 20 times. In a later analysis, co-occurring TCRs were grouped using DBSCAN, with TCRdist sequence similarity added in when clustering inside HLA-allele-positive subsets. Co-occurrence clustering excluded repertoires with fewer than 30,000 or more than 120,000 public chains, plus five with anomalous nucleotide sharing. Drawn from immuneACCESS, this table holds only the in-frame rearrangements with V and J called that TCRdb kept. Clones are partly lost; checked studies trace under half to an unresolved V gene and leave the rest unexplained. That table is the source of V, J and clone size, and D and trimming were worked out from the DNA. For this sample the table gives 170,000 or so clones, of which roughly 75% were detected only once. The ten largest clones add up to 1% of the sample.

Concerning this clone: No antigen is known for it. Base qualities are not recorded, but no much larger clone differs from it by a single base.

The V and J genes are TRBV7-8 and TRBJ1-1, with TRBD1 perhaps the D gene, on 6 matching bases. Sequenced input: PBMCs. The source is a woman between 45 and 60 years old in good health and CMV-seropositive. CDR3 reads: CASSSQGYTEAFF. The nucleotide sequence reads TGTGCCAGCAGCTCCCAGGGGTACACTGAAGCTTTCTTT.